One and the same sample provided the 7 T cell receptor delta chains below, sequenced in a study of Vδ1+ human thymocytes. Which antigens these TCRs recognize remains unknown. Sequences come from RNA converted to cDNA by reverse transcription. CDR3 amplicons came from multiplex PCR with pooled V-gene forward and constant-region reverse primers. TCRdb ran CATT on the multiplex PCR reads. Of some 25,000 delta-chain clones in the sample, more than 6.5% were seen once. Overall study findings and caveats: In the thymus, TRG and TRD repertoires looked highly polyclonal with Gaussian CDR3 lengths.

The material sequenced was Vdelta1+ gamma-delta thymocytes from the thymus. Subset described: FACS-sorted CD3+ TCRalphabeta- TCRVdelta1+ TCRVdelta2- thymocytes. These receptors all come from a girl under three years old who had congenital heart surgery.

This clone was seen a few times. The chain recombines TRDV1 with TRDJ1; 8 positions match TRDD3. Per the germline V gene, CDR1 is TSWWSYY and CDR2 is QGS. The CDR3 has 17 amino acids. Losses at the gene ends were 7 bases for V and 1 base for J; bases not matched to a gene: 14. The CDR3 DNA follows: TGTGCTCTTGCCCCTTATCGGGGATACACCTCCACCGATAAACTCATCTTT. As protein: CALAPYRGYTSTDKLIF.

No V gene was called, and the J gene is TRDJ1; no DNA check was done on the table's D call, TRDD3. There are 23 residues in the CDR3. As DNA, the CDR3 is TGTGCTCTTGGGCCGCCTGTCCCCTTGATCCTTTTAGGGATACGCTGGGGTGCCGATAAACTCATCTTT. It specifies CALGPPVPLILLGIRWGADKLIF.

In regard to this clone: The junction shows a germline mismatch at one end, possibly a read error. Other DNA sequences within the sample encode an identical CDR3. This chain joins TRDV1 and TRDJ1; 13 nucleotides align to TRDD3. CDR1 TSWWSYY and CDR2 QGS come from the germline V gene. CDR3 size: 18 residues. CDR3 loop: CALGELLGDTGYTDKLIF. CDR3 in DNA: TGCGCTCTTGGGGAACTACTGGGGGATACGGGGTACACCGATAAACTCATCTTT.

This clone was detected a few times. The chain recombines TRDV1 with TRDJ1; the D call may be TRDD2 or TRDD3 (9 bases each). Germline V gene sequence: CDR1 TSWWSYY, CDR2 QGS. Trimming shortened V by 0 bases and J by 0 bases, and 44 bases separated the two germline ends. This CDR3 has 27 residues. In DNA, the CDR3 is TGTGCTCTTGGGGAACTAGATCAGGCCTTCCTACGTTCCCTCAGGGGATACGCGGGACTGTACACCGATAAACTCATCTTT. Its protein product is CALGELDQAFLRSLRGYAGLYTDKLIF.

The rearrangement links TRDV1 to TRDJ1; D possibly corresponds to TRDD3 (5 bases). Germline values: CDR1 TSWWSYY, CDR2 QGS. This CDR3 region has 15 residues. The V end was cut by 0 bases, the J end by 9 bases, with 17 bases between. The CDR3 is CALGELHIYRGELIF. CDR3 nucleotide sequence: TGTGCTCTTGGGGAACTCCACATTTACAGGGGGGAACTCATCTTT.

The chain links TRDV1 to TRDJ1; D gene uncertain. From germline, CDR1 is TSWWSYY and CDR2 QGS. Trimming removed 0 bases from V and 0 bases from J, with 17 bases in between. The CDR3 consists of 18 residues. The CDR3 sequence: CALGELRSAPVYTDKLIF. CDR3 coding DNA: TGTGCTCTTGGGGAACTTCGTAGCGCCCCTGTGTACACCGATAAACTCATCTTT.

This chain uses TRDV2 with TRDJ1; 7 bases are a match to TRDD3. Germline loops: CDR1 GEAIGNYY, CDR2 EKD. CDR3 length: 14 amino acids. The CDR3 reads CASRAGGLSWKLIF. The CDR3 DNA sequence: TGTGCTAGTCGTGCTGGGGGTCTTTCGTGGAAACTCATCTTT.